This is a list of T cell receptor beta chains from one sample in a study of OX40 agonist ivuxolimab in advanced cancers. Some clones are missing from TCRdb's copy, which holds only in-frame ones; the method was immunoSEQ multiplex PCR. This sample yields around 58,000 clones, of which roughly 90% are seen a single time; approximately 1.5% belongs to the top ten. The sample in question was CD4+ or CD8+ T cells sorted from blood, obtained in a trial of the OX40 agonist ivuxolimab. The receptors were sampled from an adult with an advanced solid tumor such as melanoma, head and neck, liver or kidney cancer. Each CDR3 is given with its conserved first and last residue. Each record gives: V gene, CDR3 length, D gene, J gene, clone size, CDR3 DNA, CDR3 protein. The D gene is left open where the match is weak. Clone size is given for some rows only: seen once, a few or many times, or a class if the clone is expanded.

>TRBV6-4|16|.|TRBJ1-5|.
TGTGCCAGCAGTGACTCGGGGCCTCATAGCAATCAGCCCCAGCATTTT
CASSDSGPHSNQPQHF
>TRBV18|16|TRBD1|TRBJ1-1|.
TGTGCCAGCTCACCAAGACAGGGGGAGGTGAACACTGAAGCTTTCTTT
CASSPRQGEVNTEAFF
>TRBV15|16|TRBD1|TRBJ1-1|.
TGTGCCACCAGCAGAGATCAGGCAGGGGGGAACACTGAAGCTTTCTTT
CATSRDQAGGNTEAFF
>TRBV20-1|11|TRBD2|TRBJ2-1|.
TGCAGTGCTAGGGGGGGGTTTGAGCAGTTCTTC
CSARGGFEQFF
>TRBV27|14|.|TRBJ2-2|.
TGTGCCAGCAGGAGGGAAGGGAGCACCGGGGAGCTGTTTTTT
CASRREGSTGELFF
>TRBV18|15|TRBD1|TRBJ2-1|.
TGTGCCAGCTCACCGGGGACAGGGAGAAACAATGAGCAGTTCTTC
CASSPGTGRNNEQFF
>TRBV27|16|TRBD1|TRBJ1-2|.
TGTGCCAGCAGTTTAGTAGGACAGGGGGCGGTCTATGGCTACACCTTC
CASSLVGQGAVYGYTF
>TRBV5-3|16|TRBD1|TRBJ1-2|once
TGTGCCAGAAGGTACCCCCGGGACAGGGGGCTGTGGGGCTACACCTTC
CARRYPRDRGLWGYTF
>TRBV7-8|14|TRBD1|TRBJ2-7|once
TGTGCCAGCAGCTCCCCGACAGGGGGGTACGAGCAGTACTTC
CASSSPTGGYEQYF
>TRBV4-1|16|.|TRBJ2-7|once
TGCGCCAGCAGCCATCAGATATGGGGGCAGAACAGGGAGCAGTACTTC
CASSHQIWGQNREQYF
>TRBV21-1|16|.|TRBJ1-1|.
TGTGCCAGCAGCAAAGTAGGCTCGGACAGATACACTGAAGCTTTCTTT
CASSKVGSDRYTEAFF
>TRBV11-2|15|.|TRBJ2-2|.
TGTGCCAGCAGCTTAAGGGAAACGAACACCGGGGAGCTGTTTTTT
CASSLRETNTGELFF
>TRBV2|15|.|TRBJ1-6|.
TGTGCCAGCAGTGGGGCCAATGGTGCTAATTCACCCCTCCACTTT
CASSGANGANSPLHF
>TRBV7-3|15|.|TRBJ2-5|.
TGTGCCAGCAGCTTAGGGGGGACGGTCCAAGAGACCCAGTACTTC
CASSLGGTVQETQYF
>TRBV27|13|.|TRBJ1-4|.
TGTGCCAGCAGAGACAGGACTAATGAAAAACTGTTTTTT
CASRDRTNEKLFF
>TRBV28|14|.|TRBJ2-3|.
TGTGCCAGCAGTTTGCCGACGGTAAGGGATACGCAGTATTTT
CASSLPTVRDTQYF